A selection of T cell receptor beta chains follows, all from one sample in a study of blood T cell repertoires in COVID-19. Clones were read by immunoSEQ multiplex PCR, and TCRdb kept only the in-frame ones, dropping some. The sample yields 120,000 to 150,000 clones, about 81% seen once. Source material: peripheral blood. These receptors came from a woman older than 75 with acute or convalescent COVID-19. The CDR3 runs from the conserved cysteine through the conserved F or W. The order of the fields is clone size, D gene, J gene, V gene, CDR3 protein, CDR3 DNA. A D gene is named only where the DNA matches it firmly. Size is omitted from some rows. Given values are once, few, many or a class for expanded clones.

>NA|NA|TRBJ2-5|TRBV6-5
CASSPQFQETQYF
TGTGCCAGCAGTCCCCAGTTCCAAGAGACCCAGTACTTC
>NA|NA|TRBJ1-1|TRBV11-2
CASVHRREGTEAFF
TGTGCCAGCGTGCATCGACGGGAGGGCACTGAAGCTTTCTTT
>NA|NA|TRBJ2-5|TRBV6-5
CASSYSLAGSQETQYF
TGTGCCAGCAGTTACTCGCTAGCCGGGAGTCAAGAGACCCAGTACTTC
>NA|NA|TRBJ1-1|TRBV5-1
CASSFEQGVYTEAFF
TGCGCCAGCAGCTTTGAACAGGGCGTGTACACTGAAGCTTTCTTT
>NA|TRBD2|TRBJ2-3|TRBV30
CAWSSGLAESTDTQYF
TGTGCCTGGAGTTCGGGGCTAGCGGAAAGCACAGATACGCAGTATTTT
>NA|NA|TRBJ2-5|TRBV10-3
CAIKADGETQYF
TGTGCCATCAAGGCGGATGGAGAGACCCAGTACTTC
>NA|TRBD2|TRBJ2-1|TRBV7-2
CASSPSGSYEQFF
TGTGCCAGCAGCCCTAGCGGGAGCTATGAGCAGTTCTTC
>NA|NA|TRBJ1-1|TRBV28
CASSLPRVNTEAFF
TGTGCCAGCAGTTTACCCAGGGTAAATACTGAAGCTTTCTTT
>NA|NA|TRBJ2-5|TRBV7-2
CASTQAVGGMLTQYF
TGTGCCAGCACTCAGGCGGTTGGGGGGATGTTGACCCAGTACTTC
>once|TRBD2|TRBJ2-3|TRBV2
CASSETSGRVFGTDTQYF
TGTGCCAGCAGTGAAACTAGCGGGAGGGTGTTCGGCACAGATACGCAGTATTTT
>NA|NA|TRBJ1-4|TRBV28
CASSLLAGGHEKLFF
TGTGCCAGCAGTTTACTGGCCGGAGGCCATGAAAAACTGTTTTTT
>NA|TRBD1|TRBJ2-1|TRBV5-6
CASSWGTGYNEQFF
TGTGCCAGCAGCTGGGGGACAGGGTACAATGAGCAGTTCTTC
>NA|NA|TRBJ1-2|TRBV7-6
CASSLRPSGIIGYTF
TGTGCCAGCAGCTTACGCCCCTCAGGGATTATCGGCTACACCTTC
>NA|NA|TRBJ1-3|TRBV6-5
CASSYSNIPGNTIYF
TGTGCCAGCAGTTACTCGAACATCCCTGGAAACACCATATATTTT
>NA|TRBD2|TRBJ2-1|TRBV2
CASSEVASGYNEQFF
TGTGCCAGCAGTGAAGTAGCTAGCGGTTACAATGAGCAGTTCTTC
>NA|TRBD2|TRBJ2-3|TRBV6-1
CASSDPGLAYTDTQYF
TGTGCCAGCAGTGACCCGGGACTAGCGTACACAGATACGCAGTATTTT
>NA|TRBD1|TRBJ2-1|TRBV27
CASSLRGMYNEQFF
TGTGCCAGCAGTCTCAGGGGGATGTACAATGAGCAGTTCTTC
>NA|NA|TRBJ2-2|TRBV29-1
CSVKSTGELFF
TGCAGCGTTAAGAGCACCGGGGAGCTGTTTTTT
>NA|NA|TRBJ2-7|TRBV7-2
CASSAAGGPSYEQYF
TGTGCCAGCAGCGCGGCCGGGGGGCCCTCCTACGAGCAGTACTTC
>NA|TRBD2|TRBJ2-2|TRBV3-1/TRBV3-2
CASSQRGGTGELFF
TGTGCCAGCAGCCAGCGGGGGGGAACCGGGGAGCTGTTTTTT
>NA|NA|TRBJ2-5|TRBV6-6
CASSYSYSGLETQYF
TGTGCCAGCAGTTACTCGTATTCCGGGTTGGAGACCCAGTACTTC
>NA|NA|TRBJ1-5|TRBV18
CASSLQGPGNQPQHF
TGTGCCAGCTCACTACAGGGACCGGGCAATCAGCCCCAGCATTTT
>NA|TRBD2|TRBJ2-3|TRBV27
CASTAGAFTDTQYF
TGTGCCAGCACAGCGGGGGCCTTCACAGATACGCAGTATTTT
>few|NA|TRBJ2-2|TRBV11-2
CASSLSITSGNTGELFF
TGTGCCAGCAGCTTAAGTATCACTAGTGGAAACACCGGGGAGCTGTTTTTT
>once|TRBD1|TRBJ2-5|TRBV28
CASSLRGQEETQYF
TGTGCCAGCAGCCTCCGAGGACAGGAAGAGACCCAGTACTTC
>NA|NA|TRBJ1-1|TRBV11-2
CASSPWGRVAFF
TGTGCCAGCAGCCCGTGGGGGCGGGTGGCTTTCTTT
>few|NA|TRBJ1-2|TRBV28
CASSFGGGYGYTF
TGTGCCAGCAGTTTTGGGGGGGGATATGGCTACACCTTC
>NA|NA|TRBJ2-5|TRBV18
CASSQSQGPETQYF
TGTGCCAGCTCCCAGTCACAGGGCCCAGAGACCCAGTACTTC
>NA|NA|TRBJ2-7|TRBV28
CASTLAGVGSYEQYF
TGTGCCAGCACCTTAGCCGGGGTAGGGTCCTACGAGCAGTACTTC
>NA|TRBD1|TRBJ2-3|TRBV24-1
CATSDQDRAPTDTQYF
TGTGCCACCAGTGACCAAGACAGGGCGCCCACAGATACGCAGTATTTT
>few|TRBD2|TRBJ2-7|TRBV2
CASRYLAGEFSYEQYF
TGTGCCAGCAGGTACCTAGCGGGGGAGTTCTCCTACGAGCAGTACTTC
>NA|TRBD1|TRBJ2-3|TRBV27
CASSLGTDGDTQYF
TGTGCCAGCAGCTTAGGGACAGATGGAGATACGCAGTATTTT
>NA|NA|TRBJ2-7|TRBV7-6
CASSLLPGVAQGNYEQYF
TGTGCCAGCAGCTTACTCCCGGGCGTGGCTCAGGGGAACTACGAGCAGTACTTC
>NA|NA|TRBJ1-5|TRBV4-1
CASSQEPGPNQPQHF
TGCGCCAGCAGCCAAGAGCCGGGTCCCAATCAGCCCCAGCATTTT
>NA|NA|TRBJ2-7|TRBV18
CASSPTGYEQYF
TGTGCCAGCTCACCGACAGGCTACGAGCAGTACTTC
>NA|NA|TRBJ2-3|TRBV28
CASSFSGPGTDTQYF
TGTGCCAGCAGTTTTTCGGGTCCCGGCACAGATACGCAGTATTTT
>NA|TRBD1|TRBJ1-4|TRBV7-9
CASSFGRGYEKLFF
TGTGCCAGCAGCTTCGGCAGGGGGTATGAAAAACTGTTTTTT
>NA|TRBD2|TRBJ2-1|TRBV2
CASGQGLADQFF
TGTGCCAGCGGGCAGGGACTAGCGGACCAGTTCTTC